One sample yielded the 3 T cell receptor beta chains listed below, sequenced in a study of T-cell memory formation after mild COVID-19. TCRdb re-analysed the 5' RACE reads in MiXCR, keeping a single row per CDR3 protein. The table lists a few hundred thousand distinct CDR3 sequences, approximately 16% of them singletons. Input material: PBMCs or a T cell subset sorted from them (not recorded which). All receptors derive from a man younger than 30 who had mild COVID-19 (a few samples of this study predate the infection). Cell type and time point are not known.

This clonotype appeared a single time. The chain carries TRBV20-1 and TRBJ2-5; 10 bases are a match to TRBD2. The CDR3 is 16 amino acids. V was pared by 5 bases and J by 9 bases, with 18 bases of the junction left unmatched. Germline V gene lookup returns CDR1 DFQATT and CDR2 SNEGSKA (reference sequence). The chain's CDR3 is CSAPGGSGGALEAQYF. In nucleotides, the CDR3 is TGCAGTGCTCCGGGGGGCAGCGGGGGGGCTCTTGAGGCCCAGTACTTC.

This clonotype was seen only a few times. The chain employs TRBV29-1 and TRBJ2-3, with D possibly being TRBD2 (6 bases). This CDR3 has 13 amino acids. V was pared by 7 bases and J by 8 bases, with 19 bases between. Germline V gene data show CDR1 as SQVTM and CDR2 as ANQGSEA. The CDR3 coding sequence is TGCAGCGCCCGGGAGCCGACGATTCCTACGCAGTATTTT. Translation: CSAREPTIPTQYF.

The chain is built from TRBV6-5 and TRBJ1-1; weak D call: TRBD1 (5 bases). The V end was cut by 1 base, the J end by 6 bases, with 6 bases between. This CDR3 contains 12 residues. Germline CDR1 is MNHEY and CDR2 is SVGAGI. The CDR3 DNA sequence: TGTGCCAGCAGTTACTGGGGGGCTGAAGCTTTCTTT. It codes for CASSYWGAEAFF.